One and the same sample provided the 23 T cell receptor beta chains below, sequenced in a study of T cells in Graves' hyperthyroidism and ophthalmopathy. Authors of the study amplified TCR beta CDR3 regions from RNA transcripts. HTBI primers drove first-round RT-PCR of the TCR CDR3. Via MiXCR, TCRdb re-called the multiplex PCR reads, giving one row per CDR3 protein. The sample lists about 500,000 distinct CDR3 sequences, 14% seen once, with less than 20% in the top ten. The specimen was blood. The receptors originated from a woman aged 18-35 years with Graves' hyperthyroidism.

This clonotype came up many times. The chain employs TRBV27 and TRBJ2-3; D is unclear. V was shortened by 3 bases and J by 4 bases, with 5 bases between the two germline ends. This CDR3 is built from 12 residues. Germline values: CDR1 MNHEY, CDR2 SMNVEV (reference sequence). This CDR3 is CASSFSPDTQYF. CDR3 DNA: TGTGCCAGCAGTTTCTCCCCAGATACGCAGTATTTT.

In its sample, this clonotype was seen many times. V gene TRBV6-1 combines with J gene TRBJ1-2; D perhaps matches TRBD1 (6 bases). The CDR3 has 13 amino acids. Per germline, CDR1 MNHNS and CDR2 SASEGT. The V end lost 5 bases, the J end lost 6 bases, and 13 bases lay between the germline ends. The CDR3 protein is CASSYWGADGYTF. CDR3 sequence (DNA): TGTGCCAGCAGTTATTGGGGGGCGGATGGCTACACCTTC.

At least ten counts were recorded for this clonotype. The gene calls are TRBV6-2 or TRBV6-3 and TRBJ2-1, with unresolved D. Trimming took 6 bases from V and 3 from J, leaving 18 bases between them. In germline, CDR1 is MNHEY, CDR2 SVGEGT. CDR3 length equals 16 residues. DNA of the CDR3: TGTGCCAGCAGACCCCCTGGCGAGGAGAGCTACAATGAGCAGTTCTTC. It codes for CASRPPGEESYNEQFF.

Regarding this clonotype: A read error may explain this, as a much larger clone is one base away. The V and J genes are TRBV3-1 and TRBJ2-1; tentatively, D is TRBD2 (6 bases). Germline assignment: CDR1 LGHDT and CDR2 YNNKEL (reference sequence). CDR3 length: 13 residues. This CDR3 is CASSQAGANGQFF. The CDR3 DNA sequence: TGTGCCAGCAGCCAAGCGGGAGCCAATGGGCAGTTCTTC.

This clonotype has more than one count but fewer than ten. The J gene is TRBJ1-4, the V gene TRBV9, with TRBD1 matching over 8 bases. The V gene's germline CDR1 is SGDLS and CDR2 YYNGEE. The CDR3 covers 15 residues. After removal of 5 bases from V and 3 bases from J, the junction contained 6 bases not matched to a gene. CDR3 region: CASSQNRGSNEKLFF. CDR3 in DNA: TGTGCCAGCAGTCAAAACAGGGGGTCTAATGAAAAACTGTTTTTT.

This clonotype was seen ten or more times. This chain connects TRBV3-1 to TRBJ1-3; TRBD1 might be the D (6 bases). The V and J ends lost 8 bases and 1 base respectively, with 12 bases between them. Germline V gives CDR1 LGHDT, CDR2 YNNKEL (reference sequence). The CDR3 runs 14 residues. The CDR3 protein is CASEPQGSGNTIYF. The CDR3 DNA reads TGTGCCAGCGAACCTCAGGGGTCTGGAAACACCATATATTTT.

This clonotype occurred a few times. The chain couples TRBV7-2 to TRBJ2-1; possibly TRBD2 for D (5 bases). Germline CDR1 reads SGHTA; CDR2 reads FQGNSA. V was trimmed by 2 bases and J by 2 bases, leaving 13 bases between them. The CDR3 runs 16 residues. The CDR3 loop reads CASSLSGSVTYNEQFF. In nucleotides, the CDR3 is TGTGCCAGCAGCTTAAGTGGTAGCGTAACCTACAATGAGCAGTTCTTC.

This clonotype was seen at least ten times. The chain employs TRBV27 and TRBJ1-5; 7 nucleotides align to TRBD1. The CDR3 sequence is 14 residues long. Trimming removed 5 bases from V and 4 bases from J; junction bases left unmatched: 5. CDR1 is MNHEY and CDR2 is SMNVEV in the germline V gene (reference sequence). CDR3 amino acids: CASSPKGANQPQHF. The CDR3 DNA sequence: TGTGCCAGCAGTCCAAAGGGGGCGAATCAGCCCCAGCATTTT.

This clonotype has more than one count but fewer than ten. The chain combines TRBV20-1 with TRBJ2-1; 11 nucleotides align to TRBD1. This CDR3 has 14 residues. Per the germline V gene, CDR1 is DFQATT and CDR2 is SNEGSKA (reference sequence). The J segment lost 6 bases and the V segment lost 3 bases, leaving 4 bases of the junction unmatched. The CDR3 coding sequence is TGCAGTGCTAGGGTCGGGACAGGGGGCAATGAGCAGTTCTTC. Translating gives CSARVGTGGNEQFF.

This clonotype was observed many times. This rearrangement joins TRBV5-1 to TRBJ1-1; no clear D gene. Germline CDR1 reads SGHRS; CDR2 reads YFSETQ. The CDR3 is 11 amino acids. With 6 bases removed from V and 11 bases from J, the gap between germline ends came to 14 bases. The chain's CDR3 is CASTSTSPAFF. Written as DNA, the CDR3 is TGCGCCAGCACCAGCACGAGTCCTGCTTTCTTT.

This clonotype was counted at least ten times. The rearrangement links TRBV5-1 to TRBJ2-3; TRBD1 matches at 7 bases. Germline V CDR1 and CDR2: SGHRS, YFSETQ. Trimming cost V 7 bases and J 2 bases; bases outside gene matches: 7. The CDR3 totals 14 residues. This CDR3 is CASRGRGHTDTQYF. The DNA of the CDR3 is TGCGCCAGCCGCGGTAGGGGGCACACAGATACGCAGTATTTT.

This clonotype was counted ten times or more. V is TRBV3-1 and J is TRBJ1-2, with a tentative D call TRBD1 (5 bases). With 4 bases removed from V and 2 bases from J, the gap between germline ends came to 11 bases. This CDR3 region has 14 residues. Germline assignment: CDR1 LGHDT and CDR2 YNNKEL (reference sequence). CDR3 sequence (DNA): TGTGCCAGCAGCCTCCGACAGAGGAACTATGGCTACACCTTC. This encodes CASSLRQRNYGYTF.

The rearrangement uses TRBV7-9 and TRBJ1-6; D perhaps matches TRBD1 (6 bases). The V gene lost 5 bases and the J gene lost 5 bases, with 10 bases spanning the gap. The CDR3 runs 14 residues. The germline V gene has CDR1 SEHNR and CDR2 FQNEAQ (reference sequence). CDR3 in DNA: TGTGCCAGCAGCACCAGACAGGATAATTCACCCCTCCACTTT. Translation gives CASSTRQDNSPLHF.

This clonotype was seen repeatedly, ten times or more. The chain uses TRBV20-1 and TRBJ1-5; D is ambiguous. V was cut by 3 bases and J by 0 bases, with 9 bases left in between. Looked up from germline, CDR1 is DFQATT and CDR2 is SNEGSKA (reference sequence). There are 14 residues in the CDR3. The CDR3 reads CSASPVDSNQPQHF. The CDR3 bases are TGCAGTGCTAGCCCTGTTGATAGCAATCAGCCCCAGCATTTT.

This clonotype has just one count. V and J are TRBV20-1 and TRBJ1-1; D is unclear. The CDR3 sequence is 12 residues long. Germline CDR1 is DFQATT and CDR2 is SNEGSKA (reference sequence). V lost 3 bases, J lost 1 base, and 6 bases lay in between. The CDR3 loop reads CSARNPNTEAFF. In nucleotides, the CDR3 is TGCAGTGCTAGGAATCCGAACACTGAAGCTTTCTTT.

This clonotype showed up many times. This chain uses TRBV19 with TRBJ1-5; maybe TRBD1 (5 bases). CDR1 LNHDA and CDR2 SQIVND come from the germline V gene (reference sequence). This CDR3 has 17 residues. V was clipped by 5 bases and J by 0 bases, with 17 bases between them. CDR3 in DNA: TGTGCCAGTAGTGGGGGTGCCGGGAGAATTAGCAATCAGCCCCAGCATTTT. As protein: CASSGGAGRISNQPQHF.

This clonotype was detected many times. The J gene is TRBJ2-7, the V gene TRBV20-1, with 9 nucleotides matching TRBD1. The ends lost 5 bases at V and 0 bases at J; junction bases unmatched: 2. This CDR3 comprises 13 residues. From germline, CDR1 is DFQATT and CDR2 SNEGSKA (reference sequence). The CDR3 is CSAGTGSSYEQYF. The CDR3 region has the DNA TGCAGTGCTGGGACAGGGAGCTCCTACGAGCAGTACTTC.

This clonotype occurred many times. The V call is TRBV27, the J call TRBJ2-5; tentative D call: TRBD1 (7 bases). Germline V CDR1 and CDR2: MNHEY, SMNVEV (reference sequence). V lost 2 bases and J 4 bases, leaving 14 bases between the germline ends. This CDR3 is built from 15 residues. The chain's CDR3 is CASSLRRDSGETQYF. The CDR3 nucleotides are TGTGCCAGCAGTTTAAGGAGGGACAGTGGAGAGACCCAGTACTTC.

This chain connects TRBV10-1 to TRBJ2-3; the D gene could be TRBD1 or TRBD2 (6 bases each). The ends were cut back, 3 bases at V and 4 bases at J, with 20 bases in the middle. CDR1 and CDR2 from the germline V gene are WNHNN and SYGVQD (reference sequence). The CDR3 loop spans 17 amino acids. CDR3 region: CASSDSRGGFVADTQYF. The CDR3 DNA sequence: TGCGCCAGCAGTGATTCCCGAGGGGGGTTCGTTGCAGATACGCAGTATTTT.

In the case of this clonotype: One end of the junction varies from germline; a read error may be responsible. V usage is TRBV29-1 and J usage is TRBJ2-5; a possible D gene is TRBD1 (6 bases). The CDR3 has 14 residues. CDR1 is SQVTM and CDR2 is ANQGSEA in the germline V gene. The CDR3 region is CSAEVPGAQETQYF. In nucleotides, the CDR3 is TGCAGCGCTGAAGTCCCAGGGGCCCAAGAGACCCAGTACTTC.

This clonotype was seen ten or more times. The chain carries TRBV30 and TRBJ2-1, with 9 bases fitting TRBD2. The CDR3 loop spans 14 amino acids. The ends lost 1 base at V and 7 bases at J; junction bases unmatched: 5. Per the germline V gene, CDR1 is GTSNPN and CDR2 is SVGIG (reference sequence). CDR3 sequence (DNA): TGTGCCTGGAGTGGTAGAGCGGGAGGTAATGAGCAGTTCTTC. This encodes CAWSGRAGGNEQFF.

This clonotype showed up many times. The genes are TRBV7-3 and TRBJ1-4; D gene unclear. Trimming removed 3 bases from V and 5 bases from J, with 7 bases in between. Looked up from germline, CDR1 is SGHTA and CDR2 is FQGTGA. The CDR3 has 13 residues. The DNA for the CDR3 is TGTGCCAGCAGCTTGGCCCCGAATGAAAAACTGTTTTTT. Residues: CASSLAPNEKLFF.

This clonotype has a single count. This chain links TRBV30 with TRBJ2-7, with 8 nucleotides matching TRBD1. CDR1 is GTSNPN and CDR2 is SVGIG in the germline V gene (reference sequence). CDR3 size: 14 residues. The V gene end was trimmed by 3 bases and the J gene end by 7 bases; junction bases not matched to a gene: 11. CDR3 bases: TGTGCCTGGAGGATGACAGGGGCGGTAGGAGAGCAGTACTTC. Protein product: CAWRMTGAVGEQYF.